The rows below give T cell receptor beta chains drawn from one sample of a study of beta chain features in type 1 diabetes. Data came from immunoSEQ multiplex PCR; TCRdb stores just in-frame clones and leaves some out. The data contain 250,000 to 300,000 clones, approximately 25% of them seen just once; the ten biggest clones take up around 0.011%. Input material: naive CD4+ T cells from blood. These TCRs come from a woman under 40 with type 1 diabetes. CDR3s include the opening cysteine and the closing phenylalanine or tryptophan.

v_call	j_call	cdr3_aa
TRBV15	TRBJ2-1	CATSRDNQDEQFF
TRBV30	TRBJ2-1	CAWTGLAGGPNEQFF
TRBV5-1	TRBJ2-1	CASSPSVSGVYNEQFF
TRBV5-8	TRBJ2-5	CASSHRVLSQETQYF
TRBV5-8	TRBJ2-7	CASRHRLAGGYEQYF
TRBV29-1	TRBJ2-7	CSFTGTGMYEQYF
TRBV7-9	TRBJ1-2	CASSRDRGEGYTF
TRBV29-1	TRBJ2-1	CSVDRTKPGHIFYNEQFF
TRBV30	TRBJ1-5	CAWSVEGNQPQHF
TRBV2	TRBJ2-4	CASRLGRLTKNIQYF
TRBV29-1	TRBJ2-5	CSAASPEQETQYF
TRBV18	TRBJ2-7	CASSPSEPGEQYF
TRBV7-2	TRBJ2-6	CASSSWTRAGANVLTF
TRBV10-3	TRBJ2-3	CAIALSSGRGDTQYF
TRBV7-9	TRBJ1-2	CASSGAETNYGYTF
TRBV9	TRBJ2-1	CAMSGPRGRGSYNEQFF
TRBV19	TRBJ2-1	CASSIRGEDEQFF
TRBV29-1	TRBJ1-1	CSVEMARGGTEAFF
TRBV7-3	TRBJ1-1	CASSPTAIMNTEAFF
TRBV28	TRBJ2-7	CASLSGGYEQYF
TRBV13	TRBJ2-6	CASSHWLPGANVLTF
TRBV28	TRBJ2-7	CASRTQGNEQYF
TRBV18	TRBJ2-5	CASSEGREETQYF
TRBV6-1	TRBJ2-7	CASRLAGGSYEQYF
TRBV29-1	TRBJ2-6	CSVEDSSGANVLTF
TRBV27	TRBJ2-5	CASSPQDGATQETQYF
TRBV11-3	TRBJ1-1	CASSIGQSSTEAFF
TRBV7-2	TRBJ2-7	CASSSTRVAGTYEQYF
TRBV18	TRBJ2-3	CASSPRSGSESDTQYF
TRBV4-2	TRBJ2-1	CASSQGTSGYNEQFF
TRBV20-1	TRBJ1-5	CSAGQGMPQHF
TRBV19	TRBJ2-5	CASRDYRDRQETQYF
TRBV15	TRBJ1-5	CATSRDRDSLQPQHF
TRBV5-1	TRBJ1-2	CASSLDTYGYTF
TRBV5-4	TRBJ2-5	CASSLGELQETQYF
TRBV9	TRBJ2-6	CASSVGASGANVLTF
TRBV29-1	TRBJ2-7	CSVQGGQDYEQYF
TRBV29-1	TRBJ1-1	CSAPTGGYNTEAFF
TRBV19	TRBJ2-3	CASSRREGLRDTQYF
TRBV9	TRBJ2-1	CASSVDPGSANNEQFF
TRBV5-1	TRBJ2-3	CASSRSGLAGGPSTDTQYF
TRBV15	TRBJ2-3	CATSSRGTDTQYF
TRBV9	TRBJ2-1	CASSVGLENNEQFF
TRBV4-1	TRBJ2-7	CASSQVADRGRPPLEQYF
TRBV2	TRBJ2-7	CASRDRAYEQYF
TRBV11-3	TRBJ2-1	CAISSGRAYEQFF
TRBV18	TRBJ1-1	CASSDLGGEAFF
TRBV5-6	TRBJ2-4	CASSKLANLAKNIQYF
TRBV18	TRBJ2-3	CASSPLGQDSDTQYF
TRBV11-3	TRBJ2-7	CASSWGLDQQYF